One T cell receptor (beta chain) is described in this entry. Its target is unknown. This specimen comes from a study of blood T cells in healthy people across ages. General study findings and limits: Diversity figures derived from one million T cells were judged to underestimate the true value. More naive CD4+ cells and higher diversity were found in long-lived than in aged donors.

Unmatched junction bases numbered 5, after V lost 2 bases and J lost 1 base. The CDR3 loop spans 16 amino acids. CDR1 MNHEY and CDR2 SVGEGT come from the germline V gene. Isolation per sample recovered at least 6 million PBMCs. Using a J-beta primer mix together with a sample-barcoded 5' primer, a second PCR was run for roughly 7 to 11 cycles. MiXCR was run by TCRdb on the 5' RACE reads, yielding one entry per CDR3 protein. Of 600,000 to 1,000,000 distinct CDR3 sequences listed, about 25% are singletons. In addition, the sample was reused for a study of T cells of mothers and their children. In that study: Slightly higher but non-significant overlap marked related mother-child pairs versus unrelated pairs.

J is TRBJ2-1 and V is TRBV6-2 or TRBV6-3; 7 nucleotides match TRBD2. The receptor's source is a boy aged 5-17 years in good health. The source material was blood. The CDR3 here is CASSYGLAASYNEQFF. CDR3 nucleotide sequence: TGTGCCAGCAGTTACGGGCTAGCGGCTTCCTACAATGAGCAGTTCTTC.